This TCR beta chain originates from a study of cytomegalovirus exposure and HLA in healthy donors (dated by TCRdb to the late 2010s). Background for the entire study: According to an earlier analysis of around 600 of the donors, about 179 million T cells yielded over 90 million unique TCR beta sequences and 276 Gb of sequence data. An early release that covered several hundred HLA-typed donors contained about 300 gigabases of sequencing data and some 87 million unique TCR sequences. Among the roughly 390 genotyped donors, approximately 81% belonged to the genetic ancestry cluster associated with self-reported Caucasian donors. The aim of the study was to test whether cataloging public T cell receptors could identify signatures of past pathogen exposure. The T cell repertoires of 666 subjects were profiled by immunosequencing and related to cytomegalovirus serostatus. Along with the roughly 700-subject first cohort, a separate validation cohort of over 90 different subjects was used. To predict cytomegalovirus infection status, the study brought together high-throughput TCR immunosequencing, statistical association of individual TCRs with disease status, and machine learning. To study patterns of TCR occurrence, a later analysis re-analyzed previously published TCR beta repertoires from hundreds of donors and added high-resolution HLA genotyping. In the later analysis, no new phenotypic data were used to find candidate immune exposures; instead, reliance was placed on TCR beta sequences and their occurrence across donors. An earlier analysis of a few hundred of the donors applied high-throughput TCR beta sequencing to assess whether each TCR beta V gene segment acted as functional or pseudogenic. Donor age, sex, ethnicity and CMV serostatus were collected together with the repertoire data. A later genetic analysis used genome-wide SNP genotypes for about 65% of the 666 donors, treating that subset as a discovery cohort. Every discovery cohort repertoire had been produced on one sequencing platform. HLA typing covered class I and class II loci at four-digit resolution. The number of typed donors differed by locus: roughly 629-630 for A, B, C, DRB1 and DQB1; 500 to 550 for DQA1; fewer than 610 for DPA1; and approximately 450 for DPB1. A handful of DR-DQ haplotypes were handled as single units for association and clustering because linkage in the cohort was strong. Among about 360 genotyped donors of the cohort, an average of around 240,000 unique TCR beta nucleotide sequences were sequenced per donor, 15% to 20% of them non-productive.

Library preparation was by the immunoSEQ multiplex PCR assay. For the multiplex PCR, a mixture combining 60 forward primers for TCR Vbeta segments and 13 reverse primers for TCR Jbeta segments was used. The CDR3 region of rearranged TCR beta genes was amplified from genomic DNA by a multiplex PCR assay. On the Illumina HiSeq System, the amplified TCR beta libraries were sequenced as 87-base-pair reads. The authors processed their data as follows. A later analysis tallied 75 million to 95 million unique TCR beta chains across the roughly 610 repertoires, and about 12 million of those chains were shared by two or more donors. A nearest-neighbor algorithm error-corrected the raw reads and collapsed the reads into unique sequences, merging closely related sequences to remove PCR and sequencing errors. To assign V, D and J gene segments, CDR3 sequences were aligned to IMGT reference sequences. For a sequence to be retained, a match of at least six nucleotides was required to both a V gene segment and a J gene segment. A rearrangement was called productive if the CDR3 had no stop codons and remained in frame with V and J, and every other rearrangement was called non-productive. CDR3 was defined according to IMGT convention as the region running from the second conserved V-encoded cysteine to the conserved J-encoded phenylalanine. The earlier analysis of about 620 of the donors excluded sequences that lacked an unambiguous match to a single V gene segment. In an earlier analysis of about 590 of the donors, a V segment was called functional when productive rearrangements were above 56.7%, and segregating when the standard deviation between donors exceeded 5%. To diagnose cytomegalovirus status from the catalog of TCR beta chain sequences, a statistical classification framework was built. A later analysis assigned V and J genes by comparing TCR nucleotide sequences with IMGT/GENE-DB human TR gene sequences. The TCRdist pipeline was used in a later analysis to assign CDR3 sequences and most-parsimonious VDJ recombination scenarios. A later analysis defined each TCR beta chain by its CDR3 amino acid sequence plus V-gene family, and excluded reads lacking a unique V-gene family. A later analysis removed 550 to 700 highly shared, low-generation-probability nucleotide sequences to deal with suspected cross-contamination and a sequencing artifact. In a later analysis, a clonal expansion index was calculated for each public chain from normalized within-repertoire ranks of inferred template counts. In a later analysis, generation probabilities were computed using a VDJ recombination model fitted to out-of-frame rearrangements, and the results were checked against IGoR. In a later analysis, TCR-TCR, TCR-HLA and TCR-CMV co-occurrence was scored with hypergeometric tests, and a repertoire-size bias correction was applied to TCR pairs. To estimate false discovery rates, a later analysis permuted the HLA or CMV assignments 20 times. In a later analysis, co-occurring TCRs were grouped using DBSCAN, with TCRdist sequence similarity added in when clustering inside HLA-allele-positive subsets. For co-occurrence clustering, repertoires with fewer than 30,000 or more than 120,000 public chains were excluded, along with 4 to 6 repertoires with anomalous nucleotide sharing. Drawn from immuneACCESS, this table holds only the in-frame rearrangements with V and J called that TCRdb kept. Clones are partly lost; checked studies trace under half to an unresolved V gene and leave the rest unexplained. That table is the source of V, J and clone size, and D and trimming were worked out from the DNA. The sample contains more than 150,000 clones, 65% to 85% of them found a single time. Together, the top ten hold over 3.5% of the sample.

Regarding this clone: Its specific antigen is unknown. The junction departs from germline at one end; a sequencing error may be responsible.

The cohort consisted of 650 to 700 healthy bone marrow donors. At the time of sampling, every cohort member was nominally healthy, though immune exposures that went unrecorded were likely present. The donor tested CMV seronegative, placing the donor among the 300 to 400 seronegative members of the cohort. Each donor provided a peripheral blood sample, and peripheral blood mononuclear cells were used for TCR beta sequencing. Genomic DNA was extracted from the blood cell samples with the Qiagen DNeasy Blood Extraction Kit. Summary of the overall study and its limitations: In a later genetic analysis, fewer N-insertions in productive TCRs were reported among donors in an Asian-associated ancestry cluster than the 666-donor mean. A cluster of highly shared sequence variants was judged likely to be a technical artifact of the sequencing pipeline. Because some donors lacked HLA typing at each locus, the association tests relied only on the typed subset. In a later analysis, about 16,000 TCR beta sequences were associated with specific HLA alleles at a false discovery rate of 0.05. Roughly uniform sequencing depth across donors was assumed in presence/absence analyses, although this assumption may not hold. The only immune exposure information available for the cohort was CMV serostatus. The study gave a list of about 160 TCR beta chains associated with cytomegalovirus. Linkage disequilibrium might explain the correlated functional status among segregating V segments, but an unknown experimental factor could not be ruled out. In vitro tests confirmed that a few of the cytomegalovirus-associated TCR beta chains recognize cytomegalovirus antigens. Assigning TCR associations to individual alleles was difficult when HLA alleles, especially DR and DQ, strongly co-occurred. In a later analysis, the rate of TCR association differed among HLA loci, with DRB1 alleles having the most associated TCRs and HLA-C alleles having the fewest. In a later analysis, HLA-associated TCR beta chains showed more clonal expansion and lower generation probabilities than non-associated chains that were equally common. The earlier analysis of some 540 of the donors excluded roughly 17 rarely observed V segments, including chromosome 9 orphons, because counts were too low. The authors suggested that the approach could potentially be generalized to other disease states and immunological phenotypes. A further reported finding was that TCR beta sequences accurately predicted the HLA-A and HLA-B alleles for most subjects in the first cohort. The classifier was reported to diagnose cytomegalovirus status with high specificity and sensitivity in both the original cohort and the validation cohort. While some public TCRs were present in many individuals, most TCR sequences turned up only very rarely across donors. In a later analysis, most CMV-associated TCR beta chains were found to appear HLA-restricted, with HLA associations seemingly driven largely by CMV exposure. The cohort was sequenced for TCR beta chains only, and without alpha or paired-chain data the features that could be detected were limited. Broadly in line with IMGT annotations, most TCR beta V segments showed up in productive rearrangements about 87% or about 30% of the time in an earlier analysis of around 550 of the donors. In a later genetic analysis, a missense DCLRE1C variant was associated with V-gene and J-gene trimming of TCR beta chains, and the association was replicated in an independent cohort. Several of the top co-occurrence clusters appeared to be linked to parvovirus B19, influenza, CMV and Epstein-Barr virus, according to a later analysis.

The specimen was PBMCs. The receptor was derived from a man aged 50 to 59 in good health and CMV-seronegative.

The DNA sequence is given as TGTTCCAGCAGCTTTCCGGACAGCTACACCATATATTTT. This codes for CSSSFPDSYTIYF. The chain is assembled from TRBV7-9 and TRBJ1-3; possibly the D gene is TRBD1, per 6 matching bases. In the germline V gene (reference sequence), CDR1 corresponds to SEHNR and CDR2 to FQNEAQ. The CDR3 runs 13 residues from the cysteine to the phenylalanine. The only DNA kept is the CDR3, 39 bases in frame from the first base.